The clone carrying this TCR beta chain was detected ten times or more. TCRdb processed the 5' RACE reads anew with MiXCR; each CDR3 protein has one entry. The sample has 20,000 to 30,000 distinct CDR3 sequences, approximately 2.7% seen once. The sample is drawn from a study of neurological immune-mediated disorders. The clonotype was recovered from a woman between 45 and 60 years old with multiple sclerosis. The sample consisted of PBMCs.

The CDR3 loop reads CASSPLGGQPQHF. The CDR3 bases are TGTGCCAGCAGCCCACTTGGGGGTCAGCCCCAGCATTTT. The rearrangement uses TRBV9 and TRBJ1-5; weak D call: TRBD1 (5 bases). Germline lookup yields CDR1 SGDLS and CDR2 YYNGEE. The CDR3 runs to 13 residues. Trimming left V 4 bases short and J 6 bases short, with 11 bases between.